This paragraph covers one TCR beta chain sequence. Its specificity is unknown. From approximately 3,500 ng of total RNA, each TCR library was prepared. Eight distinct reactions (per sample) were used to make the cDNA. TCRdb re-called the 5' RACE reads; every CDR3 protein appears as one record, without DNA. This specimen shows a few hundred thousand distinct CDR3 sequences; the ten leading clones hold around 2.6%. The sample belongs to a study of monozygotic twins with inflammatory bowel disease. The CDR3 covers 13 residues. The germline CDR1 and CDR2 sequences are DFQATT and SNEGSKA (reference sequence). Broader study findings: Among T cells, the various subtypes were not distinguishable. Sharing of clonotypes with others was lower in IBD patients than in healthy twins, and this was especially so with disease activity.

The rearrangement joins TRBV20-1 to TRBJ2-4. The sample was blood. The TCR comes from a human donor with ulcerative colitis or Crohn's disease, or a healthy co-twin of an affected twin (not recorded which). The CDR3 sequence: CSAGRVAKNIQYF.